This T cell receptor (beta chain) is drawn from a study of cytomegalovirus exposure and HLA in healthy donors. Assay: immunoSEQ multiplex PCR; the TCRdb copy retains only in-frame clones and omits some. The sample has about 79,000 clones; under 95% are singletons. The donors were in the approximately 120-subject validation cohort; that cohort was separate from the roughly 660-subject first cohort. Germline V CDR1 and CDR2: MNHEY, SVGAGI. The V segment lost 6 bases and the J segment 12 bases; nucleotides outside the gene matches: 11. This CDR3 is 13 amino acids long. Points from the study as a whole: Despite most TCR sequences being rare, some public TCRs occurred in many donors. In the 120 validation repertoires, a later analysis found that first-cohort TCR clusters tended to co-occur.

In the case of this clone: Its antigen is unknown.

The TCR comes from a woman aged 30 to 39 in good health and CMV-seronegative. This sequence joins TRBV6-5 and TRBJ2-1; 7 bases agree with TRBD1. The sequenced sample consisted of PBMCs. The CDR3 sequence: CASSHPQGRRQFF. The CDR3 region has the DNA TGTGCCAGCAGCCACCCACAGGGGAGAAGGCAGTTCTTC.